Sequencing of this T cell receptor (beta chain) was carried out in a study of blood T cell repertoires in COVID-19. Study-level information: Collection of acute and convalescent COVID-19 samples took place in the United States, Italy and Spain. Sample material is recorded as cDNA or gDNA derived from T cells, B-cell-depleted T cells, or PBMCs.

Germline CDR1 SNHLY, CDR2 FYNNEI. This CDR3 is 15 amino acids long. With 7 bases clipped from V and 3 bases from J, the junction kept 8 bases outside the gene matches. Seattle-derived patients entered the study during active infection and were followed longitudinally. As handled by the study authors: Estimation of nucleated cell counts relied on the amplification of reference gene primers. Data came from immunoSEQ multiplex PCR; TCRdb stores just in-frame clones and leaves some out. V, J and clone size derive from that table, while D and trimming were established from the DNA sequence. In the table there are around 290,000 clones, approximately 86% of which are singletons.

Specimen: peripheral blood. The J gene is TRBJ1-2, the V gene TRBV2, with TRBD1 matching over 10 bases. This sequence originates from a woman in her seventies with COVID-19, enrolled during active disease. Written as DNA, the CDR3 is TGTGCCAGCACCCGGGACAGGGGACTCGACTATGGCTACACCTTC. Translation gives CASTRDRGLDYGYTF.